The sequence of this T cell receptor (beta chain) was determined in a study of regulatory T cells in long-lasting Graves disease (dated by TCRdb to the early 2020s). In terms of the full investigation: Persistent Graves' disease meant more than 5 years of antithyroid drug treatment with TSH receptor autoantibodies that stayed positive. Persistent Graves' disease patients were compared with newly diagnosed Graves' disease patients by peripheral blood TCR sequencing and RNA sequencing. In the clinical cohort, patients with persistent Graves' disease had used antithyroid drugs for an average of roughly ten years. A total of around 35 samples were covered by TCR sequencing, comprising roughly 13 persistent and approximately 20 newly diagnosed Graves' disease patients. The study took place in China and was registered as a clinical trial.

Library creation used multiplex PCR. Sequencing was carried out with an Illumina HiSeq 4000. iRepertoire HTBI primers and Arm-PCR amplification of CDR3 regions were used to construct TCR beta libraries. Gel purification was performed on PCR products prior to sequencing. On the study's bioinformatics: Across samples, around 58 TRBV and 13 to 15 TRBJ segments were identified and used for gene usage analysis of CDR3 amino acid clonotypes. COPE and FqMerger were used to merge filtered high-quality paired reads into contigs. BLAST was used to align contigs to IMGT TRBV, TRBD and TRBJ reference genes, and CDR3 was defined according to IMGT. Any clonotype with a frequency above 0.1% was classified as a highly expanded clone. Repertoire diversity was measured by Shannon entropy, and V-J evenness by the Gini coefficient. Clonotypes shared by more than one individual were considered public. In-frame beta chains were kept once TCRdb had trimmed the public reads at Q25 with fastp and called clones with MiXCR. For every CDR3 protein sequence, its rows merge into one entry that carries the most common genes and DNA. The V and J calls and clone size are TCRdb's, not the authors'. This sample holds 700,000 or so distinct CDR3 sequences; 30% were observed only once. The ten largest clonotypes hold about two fifths of the sample.

Overall results and qualifications from the work: Persistent Graves' disease patients showed lower TCR Shannon entropy and fewer highly expanded clones than newly diagnosed patients, suggesting clonal expansion. The authors noted that the small sample size was a limitation that may lower accuracy. Only peripheral blood was studied, because thyroid tissue, the primary lesion, was inaccessible. More public clonotypes were shared among persistent patients (around 2,600) than among newly diagnosed patients (more than 950). Sequencing and analysis were restricted to the TCR beta chain.

Per the publication, the time point label means: persistent/refractory GD, antithyroid drugs over 5 years with positive TRAb. RNA was extracted from PBMCs in TRIzol for both TCR sequencing and RNA sequencing. Graves' disease was diagnosed according to American Thyroid Association guidelines. Patients for the study were recruited at an endocrinology department in Xi'an, China. Each patient gave about 8.1 milliliters of peripheral blood, collected in an EDTA anticoagulant tube. Ficoll Paque Plus density gradient separation was used to isolate PBMCs, and no further T cell sorting was performed. An Agilent 2100 Bioanalyzer and agarose gel were used to assess RNA quality, and a NanoDrop 2000 was used to measure RNA concentration. In the case of this clonotype: Its cognate antigen has yet to be identified. No much larger clonotype is one base removed from it; base qualities were not supplied.

The specimen comprised peripheral blood mononuclear cells (PBMCs), sampled when the disease was refractory, from a patient treated with antithyroid drugs. This sequence was found in a female donor with Graves disease.

The DNA is as follows: TGTGCCAGCAGCCCCCCGGGGCGTAACACTGAAGCTTTCTTT. Protein translation: CASSPPGRNTEAFF. The sequence joins TRBV28 to TRBJ1-1; a tentative D match to TRBD1 spans 5 bases. The V end loses 6 bases and the J end loses 2 bases, and a stretch of 13 bases separates them. For CDR1 and CDR2, the germline V gene lists MDHEN and SYDVKM. Its CDR3 holds 14 amino acids, cysteine through phenylalanine. Of the read, only the CDR3 DNA is kept; its 42 bases are in frame from base 1.